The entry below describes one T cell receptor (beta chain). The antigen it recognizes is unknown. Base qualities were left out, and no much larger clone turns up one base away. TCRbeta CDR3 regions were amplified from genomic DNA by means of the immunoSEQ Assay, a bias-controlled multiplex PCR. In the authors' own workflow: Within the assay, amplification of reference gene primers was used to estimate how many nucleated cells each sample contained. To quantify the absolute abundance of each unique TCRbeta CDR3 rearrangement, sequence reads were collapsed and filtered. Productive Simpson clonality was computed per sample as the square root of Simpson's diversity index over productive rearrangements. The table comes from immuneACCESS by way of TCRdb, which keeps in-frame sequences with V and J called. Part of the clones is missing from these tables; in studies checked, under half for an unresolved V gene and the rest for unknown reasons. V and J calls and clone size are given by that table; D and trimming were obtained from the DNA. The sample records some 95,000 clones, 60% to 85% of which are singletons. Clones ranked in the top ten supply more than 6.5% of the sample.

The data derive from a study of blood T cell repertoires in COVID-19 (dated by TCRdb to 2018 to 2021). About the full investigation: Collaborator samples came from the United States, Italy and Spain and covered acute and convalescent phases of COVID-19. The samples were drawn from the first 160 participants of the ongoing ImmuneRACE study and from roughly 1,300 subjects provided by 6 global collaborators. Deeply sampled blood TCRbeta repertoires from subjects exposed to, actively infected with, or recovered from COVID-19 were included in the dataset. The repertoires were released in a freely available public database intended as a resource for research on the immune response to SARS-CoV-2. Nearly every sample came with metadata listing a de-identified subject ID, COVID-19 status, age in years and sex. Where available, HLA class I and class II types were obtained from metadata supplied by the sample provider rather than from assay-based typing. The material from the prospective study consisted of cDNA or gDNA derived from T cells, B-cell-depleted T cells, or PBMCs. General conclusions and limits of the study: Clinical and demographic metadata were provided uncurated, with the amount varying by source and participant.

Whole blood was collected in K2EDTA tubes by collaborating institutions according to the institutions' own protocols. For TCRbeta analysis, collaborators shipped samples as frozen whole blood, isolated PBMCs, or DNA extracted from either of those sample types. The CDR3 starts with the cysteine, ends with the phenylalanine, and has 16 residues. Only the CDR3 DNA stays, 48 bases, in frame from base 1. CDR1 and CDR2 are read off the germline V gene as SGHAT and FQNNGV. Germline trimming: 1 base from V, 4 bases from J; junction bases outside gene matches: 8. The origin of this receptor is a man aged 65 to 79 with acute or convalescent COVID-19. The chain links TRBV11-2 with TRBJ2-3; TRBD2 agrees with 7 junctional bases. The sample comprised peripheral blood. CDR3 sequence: CASSLVSAGVADTQYF. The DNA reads TGTGCCAGCAGCTTAGTATCTGCGGGAGTGGCAGATACGCAGTATTTT.